Listed below are T cell receptor beta chains from one sample, sequenced in a study of intratumoral heterogeneity in liver cancer. Libraries were prepared by immunoSEQ multiplex PCR; TCRdb keeps only in-frame clonotypes and omits some of them. The sample has some 21,000 clones, just under 75% seen once; the top ten hold about 15%. The source was tumor-adjacent normal tissue, collected before any cancer treatment. The receptors shown here come from a woman aged 70-85 years with hepatocellular carcinoma. The CDR3 runs from the conserved cysteine through the conserved F or W. The D gene is left open where the match is weak. Only some rows state a clone size, as once, few, many or a class for expanded clones.

j_call d_call v_call clone_size cdr3_aa cdr3_nt
TRBJ2-1 NA TRBV18 few CASSLGDEQFF TGTGCCAGCTCGCTAGGGGATGAGCAGTTCTTC
TRBJ2-2 NA TRBV2 NA CASRPSIVAGALFF TGTGCCAGCAGGCCCAGTATCGTGGCCGGGGCGCTGTTTTTT
TRBJ2-1 TRBD2 TRBV4-2 medium-sized CASSQELAGSYNEQFF TGTGCCAGCAGCCAAGAACTAGCGGGGTCCTACAATGAGCAGTTCTTC
TRBJ1-5 NA TRBV28 NA CASSSYQPQHF TGTGCCAGCAGTTCATATCAGCCCCAGCATTTT
TRBJ1-5 TRBD1 TRBV10-3 once CAISGQGASNQPQHF TGTGCCATCAGCGGACAGGGGGCTAGCAATCAGCCCCAGCATTTT
TRBJ1-3 NA TRBV6-6 NA CASRSSSGNTIYF TGTGCCAGCAGGAGCAGTTCTGGAAACACCATATATTTT
TRBJ2-3 NA TRBV7-3 NA CASSQLVPDTQYF TGTGCCAGCAGCCAACTCGTCCCAGATACGCAGTATTTT
TRBJ1-5 NA TRBV6-1 NA CASSEAPGRPQHF TGTGCCAGCAGTGAAGCACCGGGAAGGCCCCAGCATTTT
TRBJ2-5 NA TRBV7-6 NA CASSPDRAGTGETQYF TGTGCCAGCAGCCCGGACAGAGCGGGGACGGGAGAGACCCAGTACTTC
TRBJ2-7 NA TRBV5-6 few CASSFRTPYEQYF TGTGCCAGCAGCTTCCGGACACCCTACGAGCAGTACTTC
TRBJ1-5 NA TRBV6-1 NA CASSAGHQGGNQPQHF TGTGCCAGCAGTGCGGGACACCAAGGGGGAAATCAGCCCCAGCATTTT
TRBJ2-6 NA TRBV10-3 NA CAISESKVGSGANVLTF TGTGCCATCAGTGAGTCGAAGGTGGGGTCTGGGGCCAACGTCCTGACTTTC
TRBJ1-2 TRBD1 TRBV27 NA CASSLYYSGTGGGYTF TGTGCCAGCAGTTTATATTACTCCGGGACAGGAGGAGGCTACACCTTC